This passage covers 10 T cell receptor beta chains from one sample sequenced in a study of shared clonotypes between healthy human individuals. TCRdb's table, derived via immunoSEQ multiplex PCR, lists solely in-frame clones and lacks some. The sample yields 850,000 to 1,200,000 clones, approximately 68% seen once. Sequenced input: memory CD4+ T cells sorted from blood. Documented subset: CD45RA-negative fraction. The receptors shown here come from a man younger than 30 in good health.

The chain has TRBV30 and TRBJ2-3; 12 bases match TRBD1. J was trimmed by 5 bases and V by 2 bases; bases with no gene match: 5. This CDR3 is 15 amino acids long. Germline CDR1 reads GTSNPN; CDR2 reads SVGIG (reference sequence). The CDR3 sequence is CAWSSGDRGQDTQYF. The DNA of the CDR3 is TGTGCCTGGAGTTCGGGGGACAGGGGGCAAGATACGCAGTATTTT.

The V call is TRBV5-5, the J call TRBJ2-2, with 8 bases matching TRBD1. J gave up 4 bases and V 7 bases, and 6 bases lay outside the gene matches. In germline, CDR1 is SGHKS, CDR2 YYEKEE (reference sequence). The CDR3 has 14 residues. This CDR3 reads CASAEQGVTGELFF. The CDR3 nucleotides are TGTGCCAGCGCTGAACAGGGGGTCACCGGGGAGCTGTTTTTT.

J is TRBJ2-1 and V is TRBV7-2; D is tentatively TRBD1 or TRBD2 (5 bases each). Per germline, CDR1 SGHTA and CDR2 FQGNSA. The CDR3 spans 13 residues. V was trimmed by 3 bases and J by 3 bases, leaving 6 bases between them. This CDR3 reads CASSLGDYNEQFF. The CDR3 DNA reads TGTGCCAGCAGCTTGGGGGACTACAATGAGCAGTTCTTC.

This chain joins TRBV11-2 and TRBJ1-2; D not resolved. Trimming took off 5 bases at V and 7 bases at J, with 14 bases between the two ends. The germline V gene encodes CDR1 SGHAT and CDR2 FQNNGV. This CDR3 spans 13 amino acids. The CDR3 DNA is TGTGCCAGCAGCGGAAGTGGGCGGTTTGGCTACACCTTC. It translates to CASSGSGRFGYTF.

Regarding this clone: The sample has other DNA sequences that encode this CDR3 too. This chain joins TRBV7-9 and TRBJ2-7; D uncertain. Germline assignment: CDR1 SEHNR and CDR2 FQNEAQ (reference sequence). The CDR3 runs to 14 residues. V lost 2 bases and J 0 bases, leaving 8 bases between the germline ends. DNA for the CDR3: TGTGCCAGCAGCTTATTAGGCAGCTCCTACGAGCAGTACTTC. It encodes CASSLLGSSYEQYF. Full variable domain (remainder filled in from reference TRBV7-9 and TRBJ2-7): DTGVSQNPRHKITKRGQNVTFRCDPISEHNRLYWYRQTLGQGPEFLTYFQNEAQLEKSRLLSDRFSAERPKGSFSTLEIQRTEQGDSAMYLCASSLLGSSYEQYFGPGTRLTVT.

To note about this clone: With only one base between it and a far larger clone, this is likely a read error. The V and J genes are TRBV11-3 and TRBJ1-1; D ambiguous. V gave up 1 base and J gave up 1 base, with 4 bases separating them. The CDR3 runs to 13 residues. Germline CDR1 is SGHNT and CDR2 is YENEEA. The CDR3 loop is CASSLGTNTEAFF. CDR3 DNA: TGTGCCAGCAGCTTAGGGACGAACACTGAAGCTTTCTTT.

This chain uses TRBV28 with TRBJ1-6; D might be TRBD1 (5 bases). This CDR3 is 14 amino acids long. Trimming took off 5 bases at V and 9 bases at J, with 14 bases between the two ends. Germline CDR1 reads MDHEN; CDR2 reads SYDVKM. In DNA, the CDR3 is TGTGCCAGCAGTCCGGGACTAGTGACTTCACCCCTCCACTTT. This translates into CASSPGLVTSPLHF.

This chain links TRBV21-1 with TRBJ2-7. TRBV21-1 corresponds to a pseudogene. This CDR3 contains 14 residues. The CDR3 region has the DNA TGTGCCAGCAGCAAAGAGGGGGGACTCTACGAGCAGTACTTC. This translates into CASSKEGGLYEQYF.

This clone has only a few counts. This clone may be a read error of a much larger clone one base away. This chain links TRBV28 with TRBJ1-1, with no clear D. The CDR3 is 11 amino acids. V shed 6 bases and J shed 1 base, with 3 bases lying between them. Germline-derived CDR1 and CDR2 are MDHEN and SYDVKM. This CDR3 reads CASSQNTEAFF. In nucleotides, the CDR3 is TGTGCCAGCAGCCAGAACACTGAAGCTTTCTTT.

This chain connects TRBV5-1 to TRBJ2-7, with TRBD1 matching over 8 bases. V shed 4 bases and J 6 bases; nucleotides not matched to a gene: 12. CDR1 and CDR2 (germline): SGHRS, YFSETQ. The CDR3 is made up of 15 amino acids. Written as DNA, the CDR3 is TGCGCCAGCAGCATTGTAGGACAGGGACCTTCCGAGCAGTACTTC. It yields the protein CASSIVGQGPSEQYF.